The subject of this entry is one T cell receptor beta chain. A junction end diverges from the germline sequence, so it may reflect a read error. The CDR3 contains 13 residues. The germline gives CDR1 SGHNT, CDR2 YYREEE (reference sequence). The protocol was immunoSEQ multiplex PCR, while the TCRdb copy is restricted to in-frame clones and leaves out a portion. The data show roughly 86,000 clones, with about 85% seen just once and roughly 2.1% held by the top ten. The data originate from a study of blood T cell repertoires in COVID-19. About the research overall: T cells, B-cell-depleted T cells, or PBMCs provided the cDNA or gDNA that served as material.

Sequences were obtained from peripheral blood. The clonotype originates from a woman aged 70-85 years with acute or convalescent COVID-19. The chain uses TRBV5-4 and TRBJ2-2; 8 bases match TRBD2. The CDR3 is CATSRGGTGELFF. The CDR3, as DNA: TGTGCCACCAGCCGGGGGGGCACCGGGGAGCTGTTTTTT.